This T cell receptor (beta chain) was identified during a study of blood T cells in healthy people across ages. This clonotype was recorded many times. PCR was performed a second time for about 7 to 12 cycles using a sample-barcoded 5' primer and a J-beta primer mix. TCRdb recomputed calls from the 5' RACE reads with MiXCR, one row per CDR3 protein. This table holds 600,000 to 850,000 distinct CDR3 sequences, 20% to 25% found once. Researchers report isolating at least 7 million PBMCs per sample. Germline CDR1 reads SGHTA; CDR2 reads FQGTGA. With 5 bases removed from V and 0 bases from J, the gap between germline ends came to 10 bases. CDR3 length: 14 amino acids. These data also formed part of another study, on T cells of mothers and their children.

The material sequenced was blood. The clonotype comes from a boy between 10 and 17 years old in good health. The rearrangement joins TRBV7-3 to TRBJ2-5; D unresolved. CDR3 sequence (DNA): TGTGCCAGCAGCGTTATGGCAGACCAAGAGACCCAGTACTTC. Translated, it gives CASSVMADQETQYF.